This T cell receptor beta chain was documented in a study of blood T cell repertoires in COVID-19. Study context: Collection of acute and convalescent COVID-19 samples took place in the United States, Italy and Spain. From T cells, B-cell-depleted T cells, or PBMCs came the material, which was cDNA or gDNA.

V lost 2 bases, J lost 5 bases, and 6 bases stayed unmatched. The germline V gene has CDR1 LNHDA and CDR2 SQIVND (reference sequence). The CDR3 is made up of 16 amino acids. In the original workflow: Amplification of reference gene primers was used by the study to estimate nucleated cell counts. Only in-frame clones appear in the TCRdb table, and some are missing; sequencing was by immunoSEQ multiplex PCR. The V and J calls and clone size come from that table; D and trimming were worked out from the DNA. The sample lists 140,000 or so clones, around three quarters occurring once. The origin of this receptor is a man over 45 with acute or convalescent COVID-19. Input material: peripheral blood. V is TRBV19 and J is TRBJ1-5; TRBD1 matches at 10 bases. CDR3: CASSIRDRGLHQPQHF. The CDR3 DNA reads TGTGCCAGTAGTATAAGGGACAGGGGTCTCCATCAGCCCCAGCATTTT.